This T cell receptor (beta chain) was sequenced for a study of T cells in Graves' hyperthyroidism and ophthalmopathy. Diagnoses were made from clinical symptoms, serum measures (thyroxine and TRAb), thyroid ultrasound and orbital computed tomography. Between the trimmed V and J ends, which lost 1 base and 4 bases, there was a span of 16 bases. This CDR3 contains 16 residues. Germline CDR1 SGHAT, CDR2 FQNNGV. The TCR beta CDR3 regions underwent amplification using RNA transcripts as the source. First-round RT-PCR targeting the TCR CDR3 was performed with the HTBI primer set. One entry per CDR3 protein results from TCRdb running MiXCR on the multiplex PCR reads. Here the sample spans some 500,000 distinct CDR3 sequences, about 24% being singletons.

The sequence derives from a woman younger than 45 with Graves' ophthalmopathy. What was sequenced was blood. The chain uses TRBV11-2 and TRBJ1-2, with D possibly matching TRBD1 (6 bases). CDR3: CASSLGQVSHGYGYTF. The CDR3 region has the DNA TGTGCCAGCAGCTTAGGACAGGTCTCTCATGGCTATGGCTACACCTTC.